These T cell receptor beta chains were read from a single sample in a study of siplizumab effects on memory and regulatory T cells. The table came from immunoSEQ multiplex PCR; TCRdb's copy has only in-frame clones and leaves some out. The table shows some 97,000 clones, with more than 85% occurring only once. Sample: CD4+ T cells sorted from blood. Every receptor here comes from a human donor in good health. Both conserved end residues are part of each CDR3. Fields, in order: clone size, V gene, CDR3 length, J gene, CDR3 protein. Size tells how often a clone was seen (once, few, many) or the class of an expanded clone, and some rows leave it out.

size: NA; V: TRBV5-1; length: 14; J: TRBJ1-2; CDR3: CASSLTFGGDGYTF
size: NA; V: TRBV6-1; length: 13; J: TRBJ1-5; CDR3: CASDTVSNQPQHF
size: NA; V: TRBV4-1; length: 15; J: TRBJ1-3; CDR3: CASSHGRLTGNTIYF
size: NA; V: TRBV7-2; length: 14; J: TRBJ2-1; CDR3: CASSPRTGRSEQFF
size: NA; V: TRBV11-2; length: 14; J: TRBJ1-2; CDR3: CASSSTGTSYGYTF
size: NA; V: TRBV9; length: 14; J: TRBJ1-1; CDR3: CASSSRSWNTEAFF
size: NA; V: TRBV28; length: 15; J: TRBJ2-2; CDR3: CASSAGTGSNGELFF
size: NA; V: TRBV7-3; length: 15; J: TRBJ2-7; CDR3: CASSLGTSGSHEQYF
size: once; V: TRBV27; length: 16; J: TRBJ2-7; CDR3: CASSFRTGTGSREQYF
size: NA; V: TRBV6-5; length: 12; J: TRBJ1-2; CDR3: CASRVADYGYTF
size: NA; V: TRBV10-3; length: 15; J: TRBJ1-1; CDR3: CAISESRIANTEAFF
size: NA; V: TRBV6-1; length: 16; J: TRBJ1-1; CDR3: CASSENRDRARTEAFF
size: few; V: TRBV18; length: 11; J: TRBJ2-7; CDR3: CASSEVDEQYF
size: NA; V: TRBV7-2; length: 17; J: TRBJ2-6; CDR3: CASFRRALSSGANVLTF
size: once; V: TRBV27; length: 16; J: TRBJ1-5; CDR3: CASSLAQGSLQSDQHF
size: NA; V: TRBV28; length: 12; J: TRBJ2-3; CDR3: CACALGADTQYF
size: NA; V: TRBV6-5; length: 15; J: TRBJ2-1; CDR3: CASSYSGQGNNEQFF
size: NA; V: TRBV5-1; length: 14; J: TRBJ2-7; CDR3: CASSLYEGSYEQYF
size: NA; V: TRBV7-3; length: 17; J: TRBJ2-1; CDR3: CASSYYPGLATGGEQFF
size: NA; V: TRBV2; length: 14; J: TRBJ1-4; CDR3: CASSEGDTNEKLFF
size: medium-sized; V: TRBV4-3; length: 16; J: TRBJ1-2; CDR3: CASSREGQGANYGYTF
size: NA; V: TRBV7-2; length: 14; J: TRBJ2-3; CDR3: CASMPVASTDTQYF
size: NA; V: TRBV20-1; length: 11; J: TRBJ2-1; CDR3: CSASRYNEQFF
size: NA; V: TRBV9; length: 17; J: TRBJ1-1; CDR3: CASSVGRTRGEYAEAFF
size: NA; V: TRBV20-1; length: 11; J: TRBJ1-2; CDR3: CSVAGYDGYTF
size: NA; V: TRBV2; length: 12; J: TRBJ1-6; CDR3: CASIVQGAPLHF
size: NA; V: TRBV6-6; length: 15; J: TRBJ2-5; CDR3: CASSYTSGGQETQYF
size: NA; V: TRBV7-2; length: 16; J: TRBJ2-2; CDR3: CASSSHLAGITGELFF
size: NA; V: TRBV27; length: 15; J: TRBJ1-5; CDR3: CASGNGDRGLQPQHF
size: NA; V: TRBV6-1; length: 13; J: TRBJ1-1; CDR3: CASRALDYVEAFF
size: NA; V: TRBV7-2; length: 15; J: TRBJ1-2; CDR3: CASSPGWGAHYGYTF
size: NA; V: TRBV10-1; length: 14; J: TRBJ1-1; CDR3: CASSDRGRGTEAFF
size: NA; V: TRBV6-6; length: 13; J: TRBJ2-5; CDR3: CASQGDPLETQYF
size: NA; V: TRBV14; length: 16; J: TRBJ1-1; CDR3: CASSQEDRPRNTEAFF
size: NA; V: TRBV7-2; length: 13; J: TRBJ2-3; CDR3: CASSSPNSGTQYF
size: NA; V: TRBV27; length: 17; J: TRBJ2-2; CDR3: CASTSTFRQGYTGELFF
size: NA; V: TRBV7-8; length: 12; J: TRBJ2-3; CDR3: CASSQTGDTQYF
size: NA; V: TRBV6-1; length: 16; J: TRBJ1-6; CDR3: CASSGDRPTYNSPLHF
size: once; V: TRBV2; length: 14; J: TRBJ1-2; CDR3: CASRYTIREGGYTF
size: NA; V: TRBV7-8; length: 15; J: TRBJ1-6; CDR3: CASSLVRGGDSPLHF
size: once; V: TRBV2; length: 14; J: TRBJ2-5; CDR3: CASSVETSSETQYF
size: NA; V: TRBV5-4; length: 14; J: TRBJ2-3; CDR3: CASSTTSETDTQYF
size: NA; V: TRBV27; length: 14; J: TRBJ2-1; CDR3: CASSLRGSYNEQFF
size: NA; V: TRBV18; length: 15; J: TRBJ1-4; CDR3: CASSPGQGGSEKLFF
size: NA; V: TRBV25-1; length: 16; J: TRBJ2-6; CDR3: CASTSGVPSGANVLTF
size: once; V: TRBV5-1; length: 16; J: TRBJ2-1; CDR3: CASSLYGGTTYNEQFF
size: NA; V: TRBV6-5; length: 15; J: TRBJ1-5; CDR3: CASSSERGFNQPQHF
size: once; V: TRBV27; length: 14; J: TRBJ1-2; CDR3: CASSLSRVNYGYTF
size: NA; V: TRBV5-8; length: 15; J: TRBJ1-5; CDR3: CASSLGGVLYQPQHF
size: NA; V: TRBV18; length: 16; J: TRBJ1-4; CDR3: CASSPQRVYTNEKLFF
size: NA; V: TRBV27; length: 16; J: TRBJ2-7; CDR3: CASSLSGRVSSYEQYF
size: NA; V: TRBV7-9; length: 17; J: TRBJ2-3; CDR3: CASSLVADIWYTDTQYF
size: NA; V: TRBV27; length: 16; J: TRBJ1-5; CDR3: CASSRQGRGSNQPQHF
size: NA; V: TRBV28; length: 15; J: TRBJ2-3; CDR3: CAIAPQDGSTDTQYF
size: NA; V: TRBV19; length: 13; J: TRBJ1-2; CDR3: CASSYDRTYGYTF
size: NA; V: TRBV5-4; length: 14; J: TRBJ2-1; CDR3: CASSLAGSYNEQFF
size: NA; V: TRBV6-5; length: 16; J: TRBJ1-6; CDR3: CASSYSFTGVGSPLHF
size: NA; V: TRBV7-2; length: 15; J: TRBJ1-5; CDR3: CASSPLVLGNQPQHF